These 10 T cell receptor beta chains were sequenced from one sample in a study of blood T cell repertoires in COVID-19. Sequenced by immunoSEQ multiplex PCR; TCRdb stores in-frame clones only, minus some. The profile covers approximately 240,000 clones, with 75% to 90% appearing a single time and under 6.5% taken by the ten largest. Sequencing used PBMCs or T cells enriched from blood (not recorded which). These TCRs come from a woman aged 25 to 45 with acute COVID-19.

The CDR3 loop reads CASSVSGQQETQYF. The CDR3 DNA follows: TGTGCCAGCAGCGTGTCCGGACAGCAAGAGACCCAGTACTTC. The rearrangement joins TRBV9 to TRBJ2-5; possibly TRBD1 for D (6 bases). Germline CDR1 SGDLS, CDR2 YYNGEE. V lost 2 bases to trimming and J lost 2 bases, with 10 bases between them. The CDR3 is 14 residues long.

The chain combines TRBV4-3 with TRBJ2-2; tentative D call: TRBD2 (6 bases). This CDR3 spans 16 amino acids. Germline-derived CDR1 and CDR2 are LGHNA and YSLEER. Deletions cut 0 bases from V and 10 bases from J, with 18 bases between. The CDR3: CASSQEAGREPSELFF. CDR3 DNA: TGCGCCAGCAGCCAAGAGGCGGGACGGGAACCCTCGGAGCTGTTTTTT.

This rearrangement joins TRBV11-1 to TRBJ2-7; D remains unclear. There are 13 residues in the CDR3. V lost 5 bases to trimming and J lost 2 bases, with 10 bases between them. The V gene's germline CDR1 is SGHAT and CDR2 FQDESV (reference sequence). CDR3 residues: CASSVQIPYEQYF. CDR3 coding DNA: TGTGCCAGCAGCGTACAGATCCCCTACGAGCAGTACTTC.

CDR3 sequence reads: CATSDTGTGNQPQHF. In DNA, the CDR3 is TGTGCCACCAGTGACACCGGGACAGGCAATCAGCCCCAGCATTTT. V usage is TRBV24-1 and J usage is TRBJ1-5; 7 nucleotides agree with TRBD1. This CDR3 region has 15 residues. Germline-derived CDR1 and CDR2 are KGHDR and SFDVKD. V lost 4 bases, J lost 2 bases, and 4 bases stayed unmatched.

This clone was counted a few times. This sequence joins TRBV9 and TRBJ2-7; D ambiguous. This CDR3 has 15 amino acids. V lost 0 bases and J 2 bases, leaving 12 bases between the germline ends. Germline lookup yields CDR1 SGDLS and CDR2 YYNGEE. This chain's CDR3 is CASSVASDPAYEQYF. In nucleotides, the CDR3 is TGTGCCAGCAGCGTAGCTTCAGATCCCGCCTACGAGCAGTACTTC. Based on the CDR3 plus reference TRBV9 and TRBJ2-7, the full variable domain is DSGVTQTPKHLITATGQRVTLRCSPRSGDLSVYWYQQSLDQGLQFLIQYYNGEERAKGNILERFSAQQFPDLHSELNLSSLELGDSALYFCASSVASDPAYEQYFGPGTRLTVT.

The genes are TRBV5-1 and TRBJ2-5; the match to TRBD1 covers 7 bases. The V segment lost 10 bases and the J segment 2 bases; nucleotides outside the gene matches: 8. Germline V gives CDR1 SGHRS, CDR2 YFSETQ. CDR3 length: 13 residues. The CDR3 sequence is CASYSTGQETQYF. CDR3 in DNA: TGCGCCTCCTATTCGACAGGGCAAGAGACCCAGTACTTC.

The rearrangement uses TRBV6-1 and TRBJ1-4; a possible D gene is TRBD1 (5 bases). The CDR3 totals 14 residues. Germline V CDR1 and CDR2: MNHNS, SASEGT. Trimming took off 7 bases at V and 5 bases at J, with 14 bases between the two ends. Here the CDR3 DNA reads TGTGCCAGCATGACCGGGACTTACAATGAAAAACTGTTTTTT. Its protein is CASMTGTYNEKLFF.

V usage is TRBV18 and J usage is TRBJ1-2; 8 bases line up with TRBD1. Trimming cost V 0 bases and J 3 bases; bases outside gene matches: 9. Germline CDR1 is KGHSH and CDR2 is LQKENI. The CDR3 is 17 amino acids. CDR3 nucleotides: TGTGCCAGCTCACCACCCTCCGGGACAGGAGCTTACTATGGCTACACCTTC. This codes for CASSPPSGTGAYYGYTF.

The chain links TRBV5-1 to TRBJ2-7; 7 bases line up with TRBD1. V dropped 3 bases and J dropped 0; count of bases not matched to a gene: 6. Germline CDR1 SGHRS, CDR2 YFSETQ. The CDR3 loop spans 15 amino acids. CDR3 region: CASSWKGQSSYEQYF. The DNA for the CDR3 is TGCGCCAGCAGCTGGAAGGGACAGAGCTCCTACGAGCAGTACTTC.

The chain links TRBV28 to TRBJ2-1, with D possibly matching TRBD2 (5 bases). In germline, CDR1 is MDHEN, CDR2 SYDVKM. Deletions cut 5 bases from V and 3 bases from J, with 11 bases between. The CDR3 extends over 14 amino acids. Written as DNA, the CDR3 is TGTGCCAGCAGTAAGCGGAGAGACTACAATGAGCAGTTCTTC. Its protein product is CASSKRRDYNEQFF.